This T cell receptor beta chain originates from a study of cytotoxic CD8 clonotypes in ibrutinib-treated CLL. Study-wide results and caveats: Rising at ibrutinib response, clonality subsequently fell back toward baseline at progression. Progressing and sustained-remission patients had different sampling times. Few clonotypes were public, and these shrank or held steady under treatment.

The method was immunoSEQ multiplex PCR; TCRdb's version includes in-frame clones alone and lacks a portion of them. The profile shows about 50,000 clones, over 80% of them singletons. Of note for this clone: Antigen unknown.

The germline CDR1 and CDR2 sequences are MNHEY and SVGAGI. This CDR3 has 15 amino acids. V shed 6 bases and J shed 0 bases, with 14 bases lying between them. The sequencing here drew on PBMCs, taken after 24 months of ibrutinib treatment. The clonotype was recovered from a human donor with chronic lymphocytic leukemia. The V call is TRBV6-5, the J call TRBJ1-1, with D hard to call. CDR3 nucleotides: TGTGCCAGCAGACCGTTGACGGGAGTGAACACTGAAGCTTTCTTT. Amino acid sequence: CASRPLTGVNTEAFF.